These T cell receptor beta chains were read from a single sample in a study of T cell repertoires in cytomegalovirus infection. Via MiXCR, TCRdb re-called the reads, giving one row per CDR3 protein. The sample has about 530,000 distinct CDR3 sequences, less than 30% seen once. Sequenced material: PBMCs. Source of these receptors: a human donor in good health (CMV status not recorded). Some clones in this sample may be carry-over from other donors' samples. The conserved cysteine and the conserved F or W are not part of the CDR3 here. The order of the fields is V gene, CDR3 length, CDR3 protein.

>TRBV6-2/TRBV6-3|10
ASSEKRETQY
>TRBV7-2|13
ASRPSGRAWDTQY
>TRBV28|12
ASSLELAEETQY
>TRBV9|14
ASSEQGADTFEKLF
>TRBV12-3/TRBV12-4|10
ARGLAENIQY
>TRBV7-2|14
ASSLAQIKDTGELF
>TRBV11-3|13
ASSLYGPGKDTQY
>TRBV7-2|13
ASSLDFGQGYGYT
>TRBV30|14
AWSVSTSGSGDEQF
>TRBV7-2|13
ASSDGRTLGQPQH
>TRBV27|14
ASSLRTGWSTDTQY
>TRBV19|14
ASSMFGGAGNQPQH
>TRBV4-2|14
ASSQAGTGGIYGYT
>TRBV7-2|11
ASSLGWGDTQY
>TRBV7-8|15
ASSASRWDPRKDGYT
>TRBV7-9|12
ASSLGQANTEAF
>TRBV9|14
ASSVDLAGGLGEQF
>TRBV7-8|11
ASRLSPGNTIY
>TRBV7-2|14
ASSSWTGVGYEKLF
>TRBV12-3/TRBV12-4|13
ASSTGALKNQPQH
>TRBV28|14
ASTTGQISSYNEQF
>TRBV7-8|12
ASSALLREGPLL
>TRBV19|13
ASTSAGLDRNEQF
>TRBV6-5|11
AIARGVDTEAF
>TRBV29-1|13
SVAMDLISGNTIY
>TRBV10-3|13
AIRRAGTSTDTQY
>TRBV12-3/TRBV12-4|10
ASSQGPPQAF
>TRBV6-1|9
ASRSNQPQH
>TRBV20-1|16
SAQTGQRHSYSNQPQH
>TRBV15|11
ATSSRAGGEQF
>TRBV12-3/TRBV12-4|11
ASGKRGIEKLF
>TRBV4-2|14
ASSQGGPNSGNTIY
>TRBV2|11
ASSEGEGLAKY
>TRBV6-2/TRBV6-3|11
ASTGGPRGTQY
>TRBV20-1|14
SARVAVAGSQETQY
>TRBV12-3/TRBV12-4|12
ASSLAHGGDTQY
>TRBV10-2|9
ASSEKGEQY
>TRBV14|17
ASSQDLGAGGRSYNEQF
>TRBV4-3|11
ASSQELLKTQY
>TRBV7-6|14
ASSKRQGISGNTIY
>TRBV29-1|11
SVDRGDNEKLF
>TRBV4-3|13
ASSQDRGSPDTQY
>TRBV6-6|17
ASRRGLARDRRVRNEQF
>TRBV6-2/TRBV6-3|15
ASSWKPGTGVNQPQH